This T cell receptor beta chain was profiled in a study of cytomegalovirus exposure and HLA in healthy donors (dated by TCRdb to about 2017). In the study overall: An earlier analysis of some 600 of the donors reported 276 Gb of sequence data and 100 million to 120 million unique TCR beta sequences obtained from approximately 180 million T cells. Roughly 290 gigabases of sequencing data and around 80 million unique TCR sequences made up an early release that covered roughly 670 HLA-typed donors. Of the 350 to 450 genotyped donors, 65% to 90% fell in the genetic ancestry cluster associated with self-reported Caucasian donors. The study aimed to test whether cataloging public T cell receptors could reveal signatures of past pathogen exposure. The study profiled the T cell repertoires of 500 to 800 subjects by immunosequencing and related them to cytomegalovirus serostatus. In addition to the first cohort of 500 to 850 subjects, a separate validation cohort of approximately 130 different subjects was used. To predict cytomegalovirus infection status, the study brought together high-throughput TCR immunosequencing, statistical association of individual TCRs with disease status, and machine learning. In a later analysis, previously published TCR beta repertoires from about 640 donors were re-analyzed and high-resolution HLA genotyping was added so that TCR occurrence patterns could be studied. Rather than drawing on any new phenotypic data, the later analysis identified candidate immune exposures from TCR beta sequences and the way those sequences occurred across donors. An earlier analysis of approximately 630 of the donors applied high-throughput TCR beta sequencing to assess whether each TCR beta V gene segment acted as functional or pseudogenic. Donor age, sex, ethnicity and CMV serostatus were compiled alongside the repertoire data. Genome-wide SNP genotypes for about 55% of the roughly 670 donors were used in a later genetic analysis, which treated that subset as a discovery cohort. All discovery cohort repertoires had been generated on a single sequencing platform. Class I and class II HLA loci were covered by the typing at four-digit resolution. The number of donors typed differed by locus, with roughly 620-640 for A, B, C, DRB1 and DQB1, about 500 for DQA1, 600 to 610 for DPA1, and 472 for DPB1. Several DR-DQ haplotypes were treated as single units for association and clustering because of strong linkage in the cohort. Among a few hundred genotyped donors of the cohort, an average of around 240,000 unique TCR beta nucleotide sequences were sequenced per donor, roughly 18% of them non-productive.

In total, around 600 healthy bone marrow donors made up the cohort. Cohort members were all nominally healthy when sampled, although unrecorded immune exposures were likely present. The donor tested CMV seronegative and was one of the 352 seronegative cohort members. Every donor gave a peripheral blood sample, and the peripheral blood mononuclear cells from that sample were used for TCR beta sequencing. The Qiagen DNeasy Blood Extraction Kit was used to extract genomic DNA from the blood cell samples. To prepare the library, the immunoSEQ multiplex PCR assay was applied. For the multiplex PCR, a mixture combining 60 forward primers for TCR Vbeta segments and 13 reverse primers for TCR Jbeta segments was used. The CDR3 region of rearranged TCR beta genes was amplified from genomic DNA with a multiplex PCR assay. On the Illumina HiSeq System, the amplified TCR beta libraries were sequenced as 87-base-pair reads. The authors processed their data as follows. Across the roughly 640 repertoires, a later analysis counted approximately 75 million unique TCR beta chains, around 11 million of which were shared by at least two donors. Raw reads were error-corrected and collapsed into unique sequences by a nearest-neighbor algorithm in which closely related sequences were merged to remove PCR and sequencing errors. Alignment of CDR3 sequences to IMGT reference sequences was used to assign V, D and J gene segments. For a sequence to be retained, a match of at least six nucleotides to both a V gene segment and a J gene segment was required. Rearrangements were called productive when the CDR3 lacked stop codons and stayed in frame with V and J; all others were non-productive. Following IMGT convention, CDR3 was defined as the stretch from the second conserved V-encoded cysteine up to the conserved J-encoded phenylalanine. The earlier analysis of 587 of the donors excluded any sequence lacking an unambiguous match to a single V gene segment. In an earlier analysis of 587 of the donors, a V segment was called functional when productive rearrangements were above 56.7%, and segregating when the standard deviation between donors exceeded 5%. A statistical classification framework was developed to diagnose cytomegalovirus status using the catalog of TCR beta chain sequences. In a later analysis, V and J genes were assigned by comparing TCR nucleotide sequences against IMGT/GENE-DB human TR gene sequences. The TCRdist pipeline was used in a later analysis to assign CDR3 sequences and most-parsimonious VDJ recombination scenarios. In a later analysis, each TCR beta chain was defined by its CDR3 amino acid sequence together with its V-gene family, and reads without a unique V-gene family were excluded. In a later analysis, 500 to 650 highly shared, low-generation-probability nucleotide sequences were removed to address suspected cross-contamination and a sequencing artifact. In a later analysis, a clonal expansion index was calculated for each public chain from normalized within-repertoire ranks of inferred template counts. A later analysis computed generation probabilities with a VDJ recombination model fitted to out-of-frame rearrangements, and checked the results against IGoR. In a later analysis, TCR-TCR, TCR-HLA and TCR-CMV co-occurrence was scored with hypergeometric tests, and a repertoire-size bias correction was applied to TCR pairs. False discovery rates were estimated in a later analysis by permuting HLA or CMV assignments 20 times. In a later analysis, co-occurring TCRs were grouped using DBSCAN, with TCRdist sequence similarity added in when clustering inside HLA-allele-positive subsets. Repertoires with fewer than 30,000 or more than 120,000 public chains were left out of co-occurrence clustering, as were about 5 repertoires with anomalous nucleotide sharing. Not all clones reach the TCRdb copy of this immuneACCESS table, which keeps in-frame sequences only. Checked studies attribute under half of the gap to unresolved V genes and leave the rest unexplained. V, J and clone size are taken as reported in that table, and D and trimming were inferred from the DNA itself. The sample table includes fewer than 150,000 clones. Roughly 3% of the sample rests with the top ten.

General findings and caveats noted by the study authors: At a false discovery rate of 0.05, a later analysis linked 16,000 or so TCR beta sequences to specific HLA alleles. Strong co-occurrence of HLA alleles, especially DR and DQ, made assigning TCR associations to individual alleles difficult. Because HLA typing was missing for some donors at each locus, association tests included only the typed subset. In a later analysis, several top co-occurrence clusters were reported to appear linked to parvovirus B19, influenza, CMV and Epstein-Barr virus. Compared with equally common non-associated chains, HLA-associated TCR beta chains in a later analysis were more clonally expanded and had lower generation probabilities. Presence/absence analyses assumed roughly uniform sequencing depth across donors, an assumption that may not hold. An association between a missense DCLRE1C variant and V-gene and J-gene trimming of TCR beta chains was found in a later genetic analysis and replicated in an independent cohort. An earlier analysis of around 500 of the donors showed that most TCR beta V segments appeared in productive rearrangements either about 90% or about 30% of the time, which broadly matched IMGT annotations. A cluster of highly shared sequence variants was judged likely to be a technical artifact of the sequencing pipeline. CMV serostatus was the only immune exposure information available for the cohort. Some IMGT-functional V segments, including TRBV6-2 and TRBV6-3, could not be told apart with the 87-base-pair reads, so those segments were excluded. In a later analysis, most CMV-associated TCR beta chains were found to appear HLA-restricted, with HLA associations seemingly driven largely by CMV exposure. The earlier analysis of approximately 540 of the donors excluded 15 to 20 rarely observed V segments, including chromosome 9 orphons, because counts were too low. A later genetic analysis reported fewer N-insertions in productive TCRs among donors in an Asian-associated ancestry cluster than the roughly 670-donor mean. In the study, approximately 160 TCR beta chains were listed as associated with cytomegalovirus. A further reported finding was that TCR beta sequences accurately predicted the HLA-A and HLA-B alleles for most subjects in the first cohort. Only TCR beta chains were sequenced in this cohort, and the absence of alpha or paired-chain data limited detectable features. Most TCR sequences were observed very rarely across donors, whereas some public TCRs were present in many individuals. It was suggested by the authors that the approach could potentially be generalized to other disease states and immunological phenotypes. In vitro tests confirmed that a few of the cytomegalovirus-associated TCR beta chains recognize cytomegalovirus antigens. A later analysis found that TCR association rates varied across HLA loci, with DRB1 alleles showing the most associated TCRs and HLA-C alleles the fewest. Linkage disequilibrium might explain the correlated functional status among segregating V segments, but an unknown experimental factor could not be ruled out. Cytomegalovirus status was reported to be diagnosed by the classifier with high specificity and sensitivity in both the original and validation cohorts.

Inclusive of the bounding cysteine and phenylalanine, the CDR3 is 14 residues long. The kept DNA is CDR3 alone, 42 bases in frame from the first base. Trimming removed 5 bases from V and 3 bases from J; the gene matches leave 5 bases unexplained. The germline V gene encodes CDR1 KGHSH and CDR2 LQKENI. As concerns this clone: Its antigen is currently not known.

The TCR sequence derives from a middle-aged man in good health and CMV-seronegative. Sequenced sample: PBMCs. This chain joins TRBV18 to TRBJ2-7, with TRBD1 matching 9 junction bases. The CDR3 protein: CASSEPGQGYEQYF. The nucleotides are TGTGCCAGCTCAGAACCGGGACAGGGCTACGAGCAGTACTTC. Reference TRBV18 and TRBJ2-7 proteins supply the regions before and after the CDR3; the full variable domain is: NAGVMQNPRHLVRRRGQEARLRCSPMKGHSHVYWYRQLPEEGLKFMVYLQKENIIDESGMPKERFSAEFPKEGPSILRIQQVVRGDSAAYFCASSEPGQGYEQYFGPGTRLTVT.